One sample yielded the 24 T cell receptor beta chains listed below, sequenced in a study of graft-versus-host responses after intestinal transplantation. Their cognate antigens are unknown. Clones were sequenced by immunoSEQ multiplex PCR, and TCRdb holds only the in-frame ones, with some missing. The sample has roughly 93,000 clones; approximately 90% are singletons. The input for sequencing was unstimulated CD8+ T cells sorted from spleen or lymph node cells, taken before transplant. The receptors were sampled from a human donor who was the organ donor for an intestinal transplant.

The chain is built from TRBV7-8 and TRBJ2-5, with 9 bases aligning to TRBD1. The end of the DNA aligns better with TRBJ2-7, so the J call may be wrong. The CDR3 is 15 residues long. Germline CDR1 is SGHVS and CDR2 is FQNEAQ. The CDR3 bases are TGTGCCAGCAGCCCCGAGAACAGGGGGCACCACGAGCAGTACTTC. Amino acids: CASSPENRGHHEQYF.

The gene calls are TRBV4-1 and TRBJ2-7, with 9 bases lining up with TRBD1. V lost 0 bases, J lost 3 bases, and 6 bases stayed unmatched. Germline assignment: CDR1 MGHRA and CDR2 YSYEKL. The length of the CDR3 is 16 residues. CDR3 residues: CASSQDARTGVYEQYF. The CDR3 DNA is TGCGCCAGCAGCCAAGATGCACGGACAGGGGTCTACGAGCAGTACTTC.

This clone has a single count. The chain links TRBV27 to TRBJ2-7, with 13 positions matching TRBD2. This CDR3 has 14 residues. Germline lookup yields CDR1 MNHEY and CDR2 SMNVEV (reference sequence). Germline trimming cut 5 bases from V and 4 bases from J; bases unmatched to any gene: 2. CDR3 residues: CASSKGLAGYEQYF. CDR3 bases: TGTGCCAGCAGTAAGGGACTAGCGGGGTACGAGCAGTACTTC.

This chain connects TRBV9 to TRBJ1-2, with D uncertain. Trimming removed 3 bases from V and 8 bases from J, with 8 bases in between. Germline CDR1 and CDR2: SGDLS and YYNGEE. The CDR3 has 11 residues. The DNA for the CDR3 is TGTGCCAGCAGCGACCCAACAGGCTACACCTTC. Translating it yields CASSDPTGYTF.

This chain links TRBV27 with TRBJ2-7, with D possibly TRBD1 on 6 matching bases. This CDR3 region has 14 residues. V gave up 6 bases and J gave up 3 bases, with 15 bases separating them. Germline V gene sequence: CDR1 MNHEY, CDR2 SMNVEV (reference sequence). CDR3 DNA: TGTGCCAGCAGCCCCAACAGGGACCTCTACGAGCAGTACTTC. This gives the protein CASSPNRDLYEQYF.

Here the CDR3 reads CASSLATGDQPQHF. The CDR3 bases are TGTGCCAGCAGCTTAGCAACAGGGGATCAGCCCCAGCATTTT. The chain joins TRBV7-9 to TRBJ1-5; 7 positions agree with TRBD1. Germline V gene data show CDR1 as SEHNR and CDR2 as FQNEAQ (reference sequence). The CDR3 has 14 amino acids. Trimming took 0 bases from V and 5 from J; bases not matched to a gene: 1.

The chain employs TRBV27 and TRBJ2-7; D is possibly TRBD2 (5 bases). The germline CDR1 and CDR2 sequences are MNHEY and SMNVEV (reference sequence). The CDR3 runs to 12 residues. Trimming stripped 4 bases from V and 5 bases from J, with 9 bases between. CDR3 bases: TGTGCCAGCAGTTCAGCGGCCAACGAGCAGTACTTC. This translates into CASSSAANEQYF.

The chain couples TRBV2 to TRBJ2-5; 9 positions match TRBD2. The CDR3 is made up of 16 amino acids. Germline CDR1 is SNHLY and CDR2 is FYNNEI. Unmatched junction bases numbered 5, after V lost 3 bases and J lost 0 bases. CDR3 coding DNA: TGTGCCAGCAGTGACATAGCGGGGGTGAACCAAGAGACCCAGTACTTC. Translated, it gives CASSDIAGVNQETQYF.

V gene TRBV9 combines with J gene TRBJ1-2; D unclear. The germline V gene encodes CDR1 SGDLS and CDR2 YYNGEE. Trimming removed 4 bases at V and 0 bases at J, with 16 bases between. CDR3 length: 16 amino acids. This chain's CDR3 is CASSPGRGITNYGYTF. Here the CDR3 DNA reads TGTGCCAGCAGCCCAGGACGGGGAATCACTAACTATGGCTACACCTTC.

Written as DNA, the CDR3 is TGTGCCAGTAGTATAGGGCAGGGGAGACTCGAGCAGTACTTC. Its protein product is CASSIGQGRLEQYF. This sequence joins TRBV19 and TRBJ2-7; possible D gene TRBD1, 6 bases. CDR1 and CDR2 (germline): LNHDA, SQIVND (reference sequence). Trimming cost V 1 base and J 6 bases, with 13 bases left between them. This CDR3 has 14 amino acids.

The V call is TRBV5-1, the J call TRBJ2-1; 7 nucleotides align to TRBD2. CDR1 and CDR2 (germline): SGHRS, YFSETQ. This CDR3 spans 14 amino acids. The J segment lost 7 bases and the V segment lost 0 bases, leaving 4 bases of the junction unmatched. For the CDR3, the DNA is TGCGCCAGCAGCTTGGCCAGAGCGGGGAATGAGCAGTTCTTC. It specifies CASSLARAGNEQFF.

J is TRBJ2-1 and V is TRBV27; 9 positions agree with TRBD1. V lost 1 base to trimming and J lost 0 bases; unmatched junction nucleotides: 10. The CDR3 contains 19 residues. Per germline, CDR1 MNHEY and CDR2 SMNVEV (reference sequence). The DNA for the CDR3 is TGTGCCAGCAGTTTATACGCCGGGACAGGGAGGGCCTCCTACAATGAGCAGTTCTTC. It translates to CASSLYAGTGRASYNEQFF.

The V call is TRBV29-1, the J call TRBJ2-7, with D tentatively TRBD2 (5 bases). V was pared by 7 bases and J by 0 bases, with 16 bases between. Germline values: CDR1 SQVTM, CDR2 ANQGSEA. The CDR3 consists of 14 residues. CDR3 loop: CSASVATTSYEQYF. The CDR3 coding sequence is TGCAGCGCCTCCGTAGCGACTACCTCCTACGAGCAGTACTTC.

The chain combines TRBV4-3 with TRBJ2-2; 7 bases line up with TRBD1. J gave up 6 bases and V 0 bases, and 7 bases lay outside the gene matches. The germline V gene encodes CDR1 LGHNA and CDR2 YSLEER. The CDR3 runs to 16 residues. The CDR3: CASSQERGGRAGELFF. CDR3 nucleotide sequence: TGCGCCAGCAGCCAAGAACGAGGGGGCCGGGCCGGGGAGCTGTTTTTT.

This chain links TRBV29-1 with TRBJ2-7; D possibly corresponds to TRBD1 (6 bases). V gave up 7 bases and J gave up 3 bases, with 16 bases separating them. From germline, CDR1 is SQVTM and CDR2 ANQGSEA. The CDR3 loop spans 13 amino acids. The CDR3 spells CSADPGDGYEQYF. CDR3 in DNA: TGCAGCGCCGATCCAGGGGATGGCTACGAGCAGTACTTC.

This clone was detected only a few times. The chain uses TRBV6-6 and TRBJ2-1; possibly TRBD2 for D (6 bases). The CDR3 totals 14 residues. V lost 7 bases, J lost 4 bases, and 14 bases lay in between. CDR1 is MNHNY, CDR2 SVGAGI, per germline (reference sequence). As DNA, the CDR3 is TGTGCCAGCACCGGACTGGGGGGTTACAATGAGCAGTTCTTC. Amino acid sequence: CASTGLGGYNEQFF.

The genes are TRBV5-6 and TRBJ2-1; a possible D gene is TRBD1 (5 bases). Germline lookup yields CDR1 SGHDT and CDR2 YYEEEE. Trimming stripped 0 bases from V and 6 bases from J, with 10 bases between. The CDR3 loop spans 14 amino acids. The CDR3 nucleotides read TGTGCCAGCAGCTTGGCCGCAGGGCCCAATGAGCAGTTCTTC. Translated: CASSLAAGPNEQFF.

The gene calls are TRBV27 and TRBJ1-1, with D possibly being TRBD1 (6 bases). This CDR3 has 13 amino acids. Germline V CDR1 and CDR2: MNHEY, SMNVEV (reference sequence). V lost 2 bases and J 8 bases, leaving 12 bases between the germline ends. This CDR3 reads CASSLNLGTEAFF. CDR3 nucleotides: TGTGCCAGCAGTTTAAACCTAGGGACAGAAGCTTTCTTT.

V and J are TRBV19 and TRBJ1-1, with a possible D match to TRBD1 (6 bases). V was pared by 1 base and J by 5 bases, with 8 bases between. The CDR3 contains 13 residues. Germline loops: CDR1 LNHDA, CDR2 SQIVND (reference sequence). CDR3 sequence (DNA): TGTGCCAGTAGTATAGCAGGGGAGACTGAAGCTTTCTTT. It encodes CASSIAGETEAFF.

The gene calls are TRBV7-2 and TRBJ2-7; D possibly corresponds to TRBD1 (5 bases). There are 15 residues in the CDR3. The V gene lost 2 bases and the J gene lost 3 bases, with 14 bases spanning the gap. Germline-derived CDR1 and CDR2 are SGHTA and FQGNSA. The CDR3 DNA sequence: TGTGCCAGCAGCTTACTCCCTCTTGACAGCTACGAGCAGTACTTC. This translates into CASSLLPLDSYEQYF.

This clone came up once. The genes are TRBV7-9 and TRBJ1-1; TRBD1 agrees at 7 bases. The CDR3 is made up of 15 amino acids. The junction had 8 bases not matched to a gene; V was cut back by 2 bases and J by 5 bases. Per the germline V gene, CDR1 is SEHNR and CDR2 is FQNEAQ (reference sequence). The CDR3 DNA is TGTGCCAGCAGCTTAAACCCAGGGGGTTTTACTGAAGCTTTCTTT. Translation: CASSLNPGGFTEAFF.

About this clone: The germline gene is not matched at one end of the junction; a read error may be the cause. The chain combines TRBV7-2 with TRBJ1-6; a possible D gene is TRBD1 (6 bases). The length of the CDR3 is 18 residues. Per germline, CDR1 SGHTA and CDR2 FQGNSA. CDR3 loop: CASGLDQGIGSYNSPLHF. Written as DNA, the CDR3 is TGTGCCAGCGGCTTAGATCAGGGGATAGGCTCCTATAATTCACCCCTCCACTTT. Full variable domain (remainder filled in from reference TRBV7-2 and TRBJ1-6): GAGVSQSPSNKVTEKGKDVELRCDPISGHTALYWYRQSLGQGLEFLIYFQGNSAPDKSGLPSDRFSAERTGGSVSTLTIQRTQQEDSAVYLCASGLDQGIGSYNSPLHFGNGTRLTVT.

CDR3 sequence reads: CASGGGAGEAFF. The CDR3 coding sequence is TGTGCTAGTGGTGGGGGGGCGGGTGAAGCTTTCTTT. J is TRBJ1-1 and V is TRBV12-5, with D possibly matching TRBD1 (6 bases). The CDR3 has 12 amino acids. V was pared by 5 bases and J by 7 bases, with 11 bases between. Per the germline V gene, CDR1 is LGHNT and CDR2 is FRNRAP.

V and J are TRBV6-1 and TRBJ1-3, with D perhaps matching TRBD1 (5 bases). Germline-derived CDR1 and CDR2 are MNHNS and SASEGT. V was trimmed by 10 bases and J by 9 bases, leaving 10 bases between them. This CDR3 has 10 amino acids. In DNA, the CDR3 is TGTGCCACGGGGGGGGGCACCATATATTTT. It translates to CATGGGTIYF.